This TCR beta chain was retrieved from a study of shared clonotypes between healthy human individuals. Study-level background: Serving as donors were two women and a few men, whose ages spanned 18 to 49. Study-wide results and caveats: Despite large depth, rarefaction showed incomplete sorted-subset sequencing. A handful of donors showed sharing of around 5% of naive CD4 clonotypes.

As for this clone: Antigen specificity is unknown.

Method: immunoSEQ multiplex PCR; TCRdb's copy keeps in-frame clones and lacks some. The sample holds some 580,000 clones, roughly 98% seen once. The germline V gene has CDR1 SGHTA and CDR2 FQGTGA. There are 15 residues in the CDR3. With V trimmed by 5 bases and J by 5 bases, 9 bases remained unmatched. Naive CD8 cells were CD45RO-negative, positively selected for CCR7, excluding terminally differentiated effector memory CD45RA+ cells. The source material was naive CD8+ T cells sorted from blood. The TCR comes from a man aged 25-45 years in good health. The chain has TRBV7-3 and TRBJ2-1; 7 nucleotides align to TRBD2. CDR3 in DNA: TGTGCCAGCAGCCGCCCCGGGACTACCGACAATGAGCAGTTCTTC. Residues: CASSRPGTTDNEQFF.